A selection of T cell receptor beta chains follows, all from one sample in a study of beta chain features in type 1 diabetes. Sequencing was performed with immunoSEQ multiplex PCR; in TCRdb, only in-frame clones are kept and a portion is missing. The profile shows some 200,000 clones, roughly 11% of them singletons. Sequenced: central memory CD4+ T cells from blood. The receptors shown here come from a man aged 18 to 30 in good health. Each CDR3 is given with its conserved first and last residue. Not all rows give a size; the values are once, few, many and, for expanded clones, a class.

v_call	j_call	clone_size	cdr3_aa
TRBV6-1	TRBJ2-4	few	CASREGAKNIQYF
TRBV15	TRBJ1-1	few	CATSREGGEPFF
TRBV28	TRBJ1-5	few	CASYSRGSQPQHF
TRBV7-2	TRBJ2-5	-	CASSRWEVEGETQYF
TRBV15	TRBJ1-3	many	CATSSGGGNTIYF
TRBV19	TRBJ2-1	few	CASSSSTLSGKFF
TRBV5-1	TRBJ2-5	-	CASSQKREQETQYF
TRBV29-1	TRBJ2-7	many	CSVAGTGGIEQYF
TRBV10-1	TRBJ2-1	few	CASSDVREVSYNEQFF
TRBV5-1	TRBJ2-7	-	CASSLEAGPSYEQYF
TRBV27	TRBJ2-3	-	CASSRSSWLDTQYF
TRBV29-1	TRBJ2-2	many	CSVRTGKRDGELFF
TRBV30	TRBJ2-1	few	CAWEGDSYYNEQFF
TRBV6-6	TRBJ2-7	many	CASTPRLLSYEQYF
TRBV27	TRBJ1-2	-	CASSPPGLRYGYTF
TRBV18	TRBJ2-5	-	CASSPPGQGTETQYF
TRBV18	TRBJ2-5	few	CASSPIAQETQYF
TRBV18	TRBJ2-6	few	CASSPQGSGANVLTF
TRBV7-2	TRBJ1-5	few	CASSGGTAALNQPQHF
TRBV27	TRBJ2-7	-	CASSPSLAGGYYEQYF
TRBV6-5	TRBJ2-3	-	CASSGPNTDTQYF
TRBV7-6	TRBJ1-1	-	CASSPGPSNTEAFF
TRBV4-1	TRBJ1-1	-	CASSQTGTVYTEAFF
TRBV4-2	TRBJ2-7	few	CASSRDRDTYEQYF
TRBV29-1	TRBJ2-3	-	CSVVRTSTDTQYF
TRBV7-8	TRBJ1-4	few	CASSFTGVREKLFF
TRBV15	TRBJ2-1	many	CATSRGAWNEQFF
TRBV19	TRBJ2-7	-	CASRSGTNYEQYF
TRBV6-5	TRBJ2-2	-	CASSLKGYGELFF
TRBV7-9	TRBJ2-3	-	CASSLALAGTVTQYF
TRBV7-2	TRBJ2-3	few	CASSVGLRTDTQYF
TRBV27	TRBJ2-5	few	CASSLKPDWLATGHQYF
TRBV7-2	TRBJ1-1	few	CASSPPFGSAAEAFF
TRBV6-5	TRBJ1-1	few	CASSYLGQANTEAFF
TRBV2	TRBJ2-4	few	CASSDGRGGKNIQYF
TRBV5-6	TRBJ2-7	few	CASSFLGEYSYEQYF